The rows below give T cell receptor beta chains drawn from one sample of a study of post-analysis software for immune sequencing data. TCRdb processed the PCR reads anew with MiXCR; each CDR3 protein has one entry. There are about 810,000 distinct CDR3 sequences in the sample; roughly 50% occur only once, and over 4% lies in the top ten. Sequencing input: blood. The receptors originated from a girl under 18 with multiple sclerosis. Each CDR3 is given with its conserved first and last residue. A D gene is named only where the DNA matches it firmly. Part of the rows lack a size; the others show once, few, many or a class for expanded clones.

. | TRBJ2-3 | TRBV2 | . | TGTGCCAGCAGTGATATCGGACAGTACCACACAGATACGCAGTATTTT | CASSDIGQYHTDTQYF
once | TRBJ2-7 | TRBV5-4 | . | TGTGCCAGCAGCTTGGATTCGTCAGGGAGAGTCGAGCAGTACTTC | CASSLDSSGRVEQYF
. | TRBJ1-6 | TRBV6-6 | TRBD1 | TGTGCCAGCAGTTACTTGGGACAGGGGGCGTCACCCCTCCACTTT | CASSYLGQGASPLHF
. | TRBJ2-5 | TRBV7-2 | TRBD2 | TGTGCCAGCAGCCGTACTAGCGGGAGCCTGGGAGAGCAGTACTTC | CASSRTSGSLGEQYF
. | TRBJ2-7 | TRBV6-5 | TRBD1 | TGTGCCAGCAGTTACTCGAACAGGGGATTCGGCGAGCAGTACTTC | CASSYSNRGFGEQYF
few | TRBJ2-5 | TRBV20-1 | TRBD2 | TGCAGTGCTAACTCCGGGACTAGCGGTTTCCAAGAGACCCAGTACTTC | CSANSGTSGFQETQYF
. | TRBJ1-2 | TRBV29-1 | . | TGCAGCGCTACTACAGGGAACGGCTACACCTTC | CSATTGNGYTF
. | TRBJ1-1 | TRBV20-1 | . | TGCAGTGCTATCACAGTGAACACTGAAGCTTTCTTT | CSAITVNTEAFF
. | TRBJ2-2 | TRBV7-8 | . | TGTGCCAGCAGCCTCCGACTGGCCTCGAACACCGGGGAGCTGTTTTTT | CASSLRLASNTGELFF
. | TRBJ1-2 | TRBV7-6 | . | TGCGCCAGCAGCTTAATTGGGAGGGGTGGCTACACCTTC | CASSLIGRGGYTF
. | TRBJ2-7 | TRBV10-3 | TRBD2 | TGTGCCATCAGTGGGGGAGGGGAGGGGTCGTCCTACGAGCAGTACTTC | CAISGGGEGSSYEQYF
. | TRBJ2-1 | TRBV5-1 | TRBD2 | TGCGCCAGCAGCTTGTTAACTAGCGGGAGGGCCAATGAGCAGTTCTTC | CASSLLTSGRANEQFF
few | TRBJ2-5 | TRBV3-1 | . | TGTGCCAGCAGACTAGTAGGATTACGGCAAGAGACCCAGTACTTC | CASRLVGLRQETQYF
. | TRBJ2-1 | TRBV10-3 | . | TGTGCCATCAGTGACCTTGGGGGTACGGTGAGCTCCTACAATGAGCAGTTCTTC | CAISDLGGTVSSYNEQFF
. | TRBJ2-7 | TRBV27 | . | TGTGCCAGCAGTTTCAGACCTCCCGAGCAGTACTTC | CASSFRPPEQYF
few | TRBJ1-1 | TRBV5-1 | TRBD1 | TGCGCCAGCAGCTGGGGCAGGGGGCAGAACACTGAAGCTTTCTTT | CASSWGRGQNTEAFF
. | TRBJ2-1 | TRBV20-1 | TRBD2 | TGCAGTGCTAGTCGGCGGGGGAGGAATGAGCAGTTCTTC | CSASRRGRNEQFF
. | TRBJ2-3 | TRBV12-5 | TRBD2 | TGTGCTAGTGGTTTGACTGCGGGAGGGCCCCGAGATACGCAGTATTTT | CASGLTAGGPRDTQYF
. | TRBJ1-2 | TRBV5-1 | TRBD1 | TGCGCCAGCAGCGGGGGACAGGCTGCTAACTATGGCTACACCTTC | CASSGGQAANYGYTF
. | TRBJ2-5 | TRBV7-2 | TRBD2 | TGTGCCAGCAGCCTCCCCCTAGCGGGGGGCGCTCTTTGGACCCAGTACTTC | CASSLPLAGGALWTQYF